The 10 T cell receptor beta chains below come from one sample, sequenced in a study of T cells in Graves' hyperthyroidism and ophthalmopathy. TCR beta CDR3 sequences were amplified from RNA transcripts. With the HTBI primer set, the TCR CDR3 went through a first round of RT-PCR. TCRdb used MiXCR to reprocess the multiplex PCR reads, holding one entry per CDR3 protein. The table shows around 340,000 distinct CDR3 sequences, with 15% to 20% occurring only once. Sequences were obtained from blood. The source of these receptors is a woman in her 40s with Graves' ophthalmopathy.

The V gene is TRBV19, the J gene TRBJ2-5, with D perhaps matching TRBD2 (6 bases). Per germline, CDR1 LNHDA and CDR2 SQIVND (reference sequence). The V end lost 5 bases, the J end lost 1 base, and 14 bases lay between the germline ends. The CDR3 has 15 amino acids. The CDR3 protein is CASSGVAEGQETQYF. The DNA for the CDR3 is TGTGCCAGTAGTGGGGTAGCGGAGGGCCAAGAGACCCAGTACTTC. Full variable domain (remainder filled in from reference TRBV19 and TRBJ2-5): DGGITQSPKYLFRKEGQNVTLSCEQNLNHDAMYWYRQDPGQGLRLIYYSQIVNDFQKGDIAEGYSVSREKKESFPLTVTSAQKNPTAFYLCASSGVAEGQETQYFGPGTRLLVL.

This clonotype was counted many times. The J gene is TRBJ1-5, the V gene TRBV30; D unresolved. V lost 2 bases and J 4 bases, leaving 9 bases between the germline ends. Germline assignment: CDR1 GTSNPN and CDR2 SVGIG (reference sequence). The length of the CDR3 is 13 residues. Here the CDR3 DNA reads TGTGCCTGGAGTAACGGAGTTAATCAGCCCCAGCATTTT. Its translation: CAWSNGVNQPQHF.

In this sample, this clonotype turned up many times. The chain employs TRBV13 and TRBJ2-7; tentatively, D is TRBD2 (6 bases). The ends were cut back, 1 base at V and 4 bases at J, with 11 bases in the middle. The germline V gene has CDR1 PRHDT and CDR2 FYEKMQ (reference sequence). The CDR3 totals 14 residues. As DNA, the CDR3 is TGTGCCAGCAGCTTAGCGGGAGAGGGATACGAGCAGTACTTC. Protein product: CASSLAGEGYEQYF.

This clonotype has a count of ten or more. The chain carries TRBV2 and TRBJ2-5; 7 bases are shared with TRBD1. Germline values: CDR1 SNHLY, CDR2 FYNNEI. Trimming took 6 bases from V and 3 from J; bases not matched to a gene: 10. The length of the CDR3 is 15 residues. In nucleotides, the CDR3 is TGTGCCAGCAGCCTGTCGGGACAGCCAGAAGAGACCCAGTACTTC. Translation: CASSLSGQPEETQYF.

This clonotype has just a few counts. The chain is built from TRBV15 and TRBJ2-7, with D perhaps TRBD2 (5 bases). Germline CDR1 reads LNHNV; CDR2 reads YYDKDF (reference sequence). The CDR3 spans 17 residues. The V gene lost 0 bases and the J gene lost 6 bases, with 21 bases spanning the gap. The CDR3 protein is CATSRDLTSSTRIEQYF. Written as DNA, the CDR3 is TGTGCCACCAGCAGAGATTTGACTTCTAGCACGCGAATCGAGCAGTACTTC.

This clonotype was seen at least ten times. V and J are TRBV7-8 and TRBJ1-2; D ambiguous. The CDR3 covers 16 residues. The germline CDR1 and CDR2 sequences are SGHVS and FQNEAQ. Trimming pared 0 bases from V and 2 bases from J, leaving 13 bases between. The CDR3 DNA follows: TGTGCCAGCAGCTTAGCGCGGGTGGTAGGGAACTATGGCTACACCTTC. Amino acid sequence: CASSLARVVGNYGYTF.

This clonotype was observed at least ten times. The V call is TRBV4-1, the J call TRBJ2-6; no definite D call. CDR3 length: 15 residues. Germline CDR1 and CDR2: MGHRA and YSYEKL. V was pared by 0 bases and J by 2 bases, with 5 bases between. This CDR3 reads CASSQDEAGANVLTF. For the CDR3, the DNA is TGCGCCAGCAGCCAAGATGAGGCTGGGGCCAACGTCCTGACTTTC.

At least ten counts were recorded for this clonotype. This sequence joins TRBV29-1 and TRBJ2-5; TRBD1 matches at 9 bases. V shed 4 bases, J shed 4 bases, and the junction held 4 bases outside the gene matches. Germline assignment: CDR1 SQVTM and CDR2 ANQGSEA. The CDR3 loop spans 13 amino acids. The CDR3 here is CSVGTGVGETQYF. The CDR3, as DNA: TGCAGCGTTGGGACAGGGGTAGGAGAGACCCAGTACTTC.

At least ten counts were recorded for this clonotype. The rearrangement links TRBV12-5 to TRBJ1-6; D might be TRBD1 (6 bases). Per the germline V gene, CDR1 is LGHNT and CDR2 is FRNRAP. This CDR3 region has 13 residues. V lost 2 bases and J 10 bases, leaving 9 bases between the germline ends. The CDR3 is CASGLSQGSPLHF. The CDR3 DNA is TGTGCTAGTGGTTTGTCACAGGGATCACCCCTCCACTTT.

The table lists this clonotype with many counts. A read error may be the cause here, since a much bigger clone is one base away. In this CDR3 the conserved last residue, phenylalanine or tryptophan, is missing, so a read error is likely. This chain connects TRBV2 to TRBJ1-1; D not certain. The germline gives CDR1 SNHLY, CDR2 FYNNEI. V lost 8 bases and J lost 6, with 7 bases in between. This CDR3 comprises 10 residues. CDR3 loop: CASGEAEAFL. DNA of the CDR3: TGTGCCAGCGGGGAGGCTGAAGCTTTCCTT.